A selection of T cell receptor beta chains follows, all from one sample in a study of cytomegalovirus exposure and HLA in healthy donors. Method: immunoSEQ multiplex PCR; TCRdb's copy keeps in-frame clones and lacks some. The listing contains about 150,000 clones. Sample: PBMCs. These receptors were obtained from a man aged 25 to 40 in good health and CMV-seronegative. The CDR3 runs from the conserved cysteine through the conserved F or W. D genes are given only for firm matches.

v_call,cdr3_length,d_call,j_call,cdr3_aa,cdr3_nt
TRBV7-9,13,-,TRBJ2-7,CASSSNRVGKQYF,TGTGCCAGCAGCTCAAACAGGGTCGGCAAGCAGTACTTC
TRBV14,18,TRBD2,TRBJ2-1,CASSQARLAGVSYNEQFF,TGTGCCAGCAGCCAGGCAAGACTAGCGGGGGTCTCCTACAATGAGCAGTTCTTC
TRBV5-1,11,-,TRBJ1-1,CASRRDTEAFF,TGCGCCAGCAGGAGGGACACTGAAGCTTTCTTT
TRBV6-1,16,TRBD2,TRBJ2-1,CASSALTSGTYNEQFF,TGTGCCAGCAGTGCCCTAACTAGCGGGACGTACAATGAGCAGTTCTTC
TRBV27,17,-,TRBJ2-1,CASSQDPSGVSYNEQFF,TGTGCCAGCAGTCAAGACCCCTCCGGAGTCTCCTACAATGAGCAGTTCTTC
TRBV7-2,15,-,TRBJ1-2,CASSVYQLEVDGYTF,TGTGCCAGCAGCGTTTACCAGCTGGAGGTCGATGGCTACACCTTC
TRBV11-2,19,TRBD1,TRBJ1-2,CASSPSMMDPRTGDYGYTF,TGTGCCAGCAGCCCGAGTATGATGGACCCGAGGACAGGGGACTATGGCTACACCTTC
TRBV5-4,15,-,TRBJ2-7,CASSLRGGSSYEQYF,TGTGCCAGCAGCTTAAGGGGGGGTAGCTCCTACGAGCAGTACTTC
TRBV29-1,12,-,TRBJ2-7,CSVASDSYEQYF,TGCAGCGTTGCCTCCGACAGTTACGAGCAGTACTTC
TRBV4-1,16,TRBD1,TRBJ1-2,CASSQEGTGMGGGYTF,TGCGCCAGCAGCCAAGAAGGGACAGGGATGGGTGGCGGCTACACCTTC
TRBV5-1,17,-,TRBJ2-1,CASSFLLAEDSYNEQFF,TGCGCCAGCAGCTTCCTACTAGCTGAGGATTCCTACAATGAGCAGTTCTTC
TRBV28,16,-,TRBJ1-3,CASSLTQGWGLNTIYF,TGTGCCAGCAGTTTGACTCAGGGGTGGGGCCTAAACACCATATATTTT
TRBV18,20,TRBD1,TRBJ2-1,CASSPGIGGQGGSSYNEQFF,TGTGCCAGCTCACCAGGGATCGGGGGACAGGGAGGTAGTTCCTACAATGAGCAGTTCTTC
TRBV28,12,-,TRBJ2-1,CASSLEGNEQFF,TGTGCCAGCAGTTTGGAGGGCAATGAGCAGTTCTTC
TRBV9,14,-,TRBJ2-1,CASSTRIPNNEQFF,TGTGCCAGCAGCACTAGAATCCCTAACAATGAGCAGTTCTTC
TRBV7-2,15,-,TRBJ2-2,CASSFVSSTAGELFF,TGTGCCAGCAGCTTTGTATCCTCTACCGCCGGGGAGCTGTTTTTT
TRBV7-2,16,TRBD1,TRBJ1-1,CASSLQGQGVVTEAFF,TGTGCCAGCAGCTTACAGGGACAGGGGGTTGTCACTGAAGCTTTCTTT
TRBV18,14,TRBD1,TRBJ2-7,CASSSTGGNYEQYF,TGTGCCAGCTCATCGACAGGGGGAAACTACGAGCAGTACTTC
TRBV18,15,-,TRBJ1-5,CASSPYAESHQPQHF,TGTGCCAGCTCACCATATGCGGAGTCGCATCAGCCCCAGCATTTT
TRBV4-3,16,TRBD1,TRBJ1-3,CASSQDRQGSGNTIYF,TGCGCCAGCAGCCAAGACAGACAGGGCTCTGGAAACACCATATATTTT
TRBV5-4,15,-,TRBJ2-5,CASSLARTVQETQYF,TGTGCCAGCAGCTTGGCCAGGACAGTGCAAGAGACCCAGTACTTC
TRBV29-1,14,TRBD2,TRBJ2-1,CSADSGSGYNEQFF,TGCAGCGCCGATAGCGGGAGCGGGTACAATGAGCAGTTCTTC
TRBV30,13,-,TRBJ2-1,CAWSPDSNNEQFF,TGTGCCTGGAGCCCGGACAGCAACAATGAGCAGTTCTTC
TRBV2,15,TRBD1,TRBJ1-5,CASSEDRGLGQPQHF,TGTGCCAGCAGTGAAGACAGGGGGTTAGGCCAGCCCCAGCATTTT
TRBV28,14,TRBD1,TRBJ2-1,CASSLGQTYNEQFF,TGTGCCAGCAGTTTGGGACAGACCTACAATGAGCAGTTCTTC
TRBV7-9,16,TRBD2,TRBJ2-5,CASSLVLAGDQETQYF,TGTGCCAGCAGCTTAGTTCTAGCGGGGGACCAAGAGACCCAGTACTTC
TRBV19,13,-,TRBJ2-7,CASRAGKTYEQYF,TGTGCCAGTAGGGCAGGGAAGACTTACGAGCAGTACTTC
TRBV5-1,15,TRBD2,TRBJ2-1,CASSLAELADNEQFF,TGCGCCAGCAGCTTGGCCGAACTAGCGGACAATGAGCAGTTCTTC
TRBV7-9,14,TRBD1,TRBJ2-5,CASSLRTGQETQYF,TGTGCCAGCAGCTTAAGGACAGGTCAAGAGACCCAGTACTTC